The following is a TCR beta chain sequence with its context. This record belongs to a study of PD-L1 blockade in urothelial cancer. As for time point: peripheral blood 6 weeks after treatment start. The data were produced by immunoSEQ multiplex PCR, yet TCRdb's version contains in-frame clones alone and is incomplete. The sample records around 100,000 clones, approximately 90% being singletons. The germline V gene has CDR1 SGHAT and CDR2 FQDESV (reference sequence). The germline V and J ends were trimmed by 5 bases and 3 bases, with 14 bases remaining between them. This CDR3 comprises 15 residues. The input for sequencing was PBMCs, taken around atezolizumab (anti-PD-L1) treatment. This TCR was recovered from a man aged 60-69 years with urothelial cancer. The V gene is TRBV11-1, the J gene TRBJ2-1, with D maybe TRBD2 (6 bases). As DNA, the CDR3 is TGTGCCAGCAGCACCACTAGCTTCAGCTACAATGAGCAGTTCTTC. The encoded protein is CASSTTSFSYNEQFF. The variable domain in full, with the rest retrieved from reference TRBV11-1 and TRBJ2-1, is EAEVAQSPRYKITEKSQAVAFWCDPISGHATLYWYRQILGQGPELLVQFQDESVVDDSQLPKDRFSAERLKGVDSTLKIQPAELGDSAMYLCASSTTSFSYNEQFFGPGTRLTVL.